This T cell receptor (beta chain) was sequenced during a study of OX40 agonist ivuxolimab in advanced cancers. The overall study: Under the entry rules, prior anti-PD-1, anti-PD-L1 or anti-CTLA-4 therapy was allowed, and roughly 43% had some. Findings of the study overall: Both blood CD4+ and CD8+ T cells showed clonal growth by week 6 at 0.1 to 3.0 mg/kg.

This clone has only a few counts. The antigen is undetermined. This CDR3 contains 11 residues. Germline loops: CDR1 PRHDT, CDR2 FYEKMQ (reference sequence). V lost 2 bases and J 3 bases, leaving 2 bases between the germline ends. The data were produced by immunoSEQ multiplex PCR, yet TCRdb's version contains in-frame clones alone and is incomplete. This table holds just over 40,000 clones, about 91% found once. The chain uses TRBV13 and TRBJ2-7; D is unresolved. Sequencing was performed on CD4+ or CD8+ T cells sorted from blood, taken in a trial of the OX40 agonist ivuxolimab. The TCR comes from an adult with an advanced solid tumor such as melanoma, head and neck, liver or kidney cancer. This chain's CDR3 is CASSLLYEQYF. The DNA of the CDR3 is TGTGCCAGCAGCTTACTCTACGAGCAGTACTTC.